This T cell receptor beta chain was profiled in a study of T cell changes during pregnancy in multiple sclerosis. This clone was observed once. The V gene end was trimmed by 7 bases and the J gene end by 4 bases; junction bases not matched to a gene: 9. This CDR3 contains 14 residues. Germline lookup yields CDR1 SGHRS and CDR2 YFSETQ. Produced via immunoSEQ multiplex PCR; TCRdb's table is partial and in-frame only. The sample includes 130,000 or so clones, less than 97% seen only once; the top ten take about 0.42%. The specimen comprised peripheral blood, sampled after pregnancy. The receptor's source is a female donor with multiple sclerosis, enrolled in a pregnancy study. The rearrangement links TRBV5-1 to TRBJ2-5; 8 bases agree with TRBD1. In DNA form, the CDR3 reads TGCGCCAGCGGCCGGGACAGGAGGGGAGAGACCCAGTACTTC. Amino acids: CASGRDRRGETQYF.